The present T cell receptor (beta chain) was sequenced within a study of blood T cell repertoires in COVID-19. Study summary: Material from acute and convalescent COVID-19 was sourced from the United States, Italy and Spain. Sources were T cells, B-cell-depleted T cells, or PBMCs; the material itself was cDNA or gDNA.

In the authors' methods: Reference gene primers were amplified, and this amplification served to estimate nucleated cell counts. Produced via immunoSEQ multiplex PCR; TCRdb's table is partial and in-frame only. V and J calls and clone size follow that table, whereas D and trimming were derived from the DNA. The sample yields 200,000 to 250,000 clones, approximately 80% seen once. Germline assignment: CDR1 MRHNA and CDR2 SNTAGT. The CDR3 extends over 13 amino acids. Trimming took off 3 bases at V and 5 bases at J, with 7 bases between the two ends. Material: peripheral blood. The V call is TRBV6-4, the J call TRBJ2-2, with no clear D. The sequence came from a human donor in a cohort sampled during active COVID-19. The CDR3 spells CASSEIRTGELFF. The DNA of the CDR3 is TGTGCCAGCAGTGAAATCAGGACCGGGGAGCTGTTTTTT.